Shown below are 16 T cell receptor beta chains from a single sample sequenced in a study of cytomegalovirus exposure and HLA in healthy donors. PCR amplification relied on 60 Vbeta primers (plus 13 Jbeta primers). TCRdb's copy holds only in-frame clones and misses some; the assay was immunoSEQ multiplex PCR. Seen here are more than 150,000 clones, 80% observed once, and the top ten hold 1.5% to 2%. Sequenced sample: PBMCs. These receptors all come from a woman aged 25 to 39 in good health and CMV-seronegative.

CDR3 in amino acids: CAYGDIPYEQYF. The CDR3 nucleotides read TGTGCCTACGGGGACATACCCTACGAGCAGTACTTC. V usage is TRBV2 and J usage is TRBJ2-7; the D gene is possibly TRBD1 (6 bases). CDR1 SNHLY and CDR2 FYNNEI come from the germline V gene. The CDR3 spans 12 residues. V was shortened by 11 bases and J by 2 bases, with 13 bases between the two germline ends.

The genes are TRBV9 and TRBJ1-2; 11 bases match TRBD1. This CDR3 has 15 residues. The J segment lost 4 bases and the V segment lost 0 bases, leaving 2 bases of the junction unmatched. Germline V gene data show CDR1 as SGDLS and CDR2 as YYNGEE. The DNA for the CDR3 is TGTGCCAGCAGCGTAGGGACAGGGGGCGTCTATGGCTACACCTTC. Its translation is CASSVGTGGVYGYTF.

The gene calls are TRBV5-1 and TRBJ2-5, with a tentative D call TRBD2 (6 bases). The CDR3 extends over 15 amino acids. Trimming shortened V by 4 bases and J by 1 base, and 14 bases separated the two germline ends. The V gene's germline CDR1 is SGHRS and CDR2 YFSETQ. CDR3 amino acids: CASSLRESIQETQYF. The CDR3 DNA reads TGCGCCAGCAGCCTACGGGAGTCAATCCAAGAGACCCAGTACTTC.

V and J are TRBV2 and TRBJ2-2; 7 bases are shared with TRBD1. V lost 6 bases and J lost 4; bases outside the gene matches: 5. CDR3 length: 14 residues. Germline V gene data show CDR1 as SNHLY and CDR2 as FYNNEI. CDR3 amino acids: CASSRDRGTGELFF. The CDR3 coding sequence is TGTGCCAGCAGCCGGGACAGAGGCACCGGGGAGCTGTTTTTT.

This clone was seen only once. The chain has TRBV7-9 and TRBJ2-2; D gene uncertain. This CDR3 contains 11 residues. The germline gives CDR1 SEHNR, CDR2 FQNEAQ (reference sequence). The V and J ends lost 2 bases and 9 bases respectively, with 4 bases between them. CDR3 in DNA: TGTGCCAGCAGCTTAACTAGGGAGCTGTTTTTT. This codes for CASSLTRELFF. The full variable domain, with the rest looked up from reference TRBV7-9 and TRBJ2-2, is DTGVSQNPRHKITKRGQNVTFRCDPISEHNRLYWYRQTLGQGPEFLTYFQNEAQLEKSRLLSDRFSAERPKGSFSTLEIQRTEQGDSAMYLCASSLTRELFFGEGSRLTVL.

The chain employs TRBV7-3 and TRBJ1-1; TRBD1 is a possible D gene (5 bases). V dropped 5 bases and J dropped 3 bases, with 19 bases sitting between them. The germline CDR1 and CDR2 sequences are SGHTA and FQGTGA. CDR3 length: 16 amino acids. The CDR3 here is CASSQAGWGGDTEAFF. CDR3 sequence (DNA): TGTGCCAGCAGCCAGGCGGGCTGGGGAGGGGACACTGAAGCTTTCTTT. The full variable domain, in which reference TRBV7-3 and TRBJ1-1 provide the parts outside the CDR3, is GAGVSQTPSNKVTEKGKYVELRCDPISGHTALYWYRQSLGQGPEFLIYFQGTGAADDSGLPNDRFFAVRPEGSVSTLKIQRTERGDSAVYLCASSQAGWGGDTEAFFGQGTRLTVV.

The V gene is TRBV7-2, the J gene TRBJ2-7; D is perhaps TRBD2 (6 bases). The CDR3 spans 14 residues. From germline, CDR1 is SGHTA and CDR2 FQGNSA. Trimming pared 5 bases from V and 4 bases from J, leaving 15 bases between. The CDR3 region is CASSPGVLKYEQYF. For the CDR3, the DNA is TGTGCCAGCAGCCCGGGGGTCTTAAAGTACGAGCAGTACTTC.

V usage is TRBV6-4 and J usage is TRBJ1-6; TRBD1 is a possible D gene (5 bases). The germline V gene encodes CDR1 MRHNA and CDR2 SNTAGT. V shed 3 bases and J shed 8 bases, with 11 bases lying between them. The CDR3 is made up of 14 amino acids. In DNA, the CDR3 is TGTGCCAGCAGTGAATTGGGGGGACATTCACCCCTCCACTTT. Translation gives CASSELGGHSPLHF.

The CDR3 DNA reads as TGTGCCAGCAGTGATCCGGGACAGGGCACAGATACGCAGTATTTT. It codes for CASSDPGQGTDTQYF. V gene TRBV25-1 combines with J gene TRBJ2-3; 8 bases match TRBD1. This CDR3 contains 15 residues. V dropped 3 bases and J dropped 1; count of bases not matched to a gene: 3. Germline V lookup: CDR1 MGHDK, CDR2 SYGVNS.

As regards this clone: The sample contains more than one DNA sequence encoding this CDR3. Here the CDR3 DNA reads TGTGCCAGCAGCGTAGAACTAGCCGGTTTCACAGATACGCAGTATTTT. Protein product: CASSVELAGFTDTQYF. The chain joins TRBV9 to TRBJ2-3; D is possibly TRBD2 (6 bases). Germline V gene lookup returns CDR1 SGDLS and CDR2 YYNGEE. The germline V and J ends were trimmed by 0 bases and 2 bases, with 13 bases remaining between them. This CDR3 spans 16 amino acids. Combining the CDR3 with reference TRBV9 and TRBJ2-3 gives the whole variable domain DSGVTQTPKHLITATGQRVTLRCSPRSGDLSVYWYQQSLDQGLQFLIQYYNGEERAKGNILERFSAQQFPDLHSELNLSSLELGDSALYFCASSVELAGFTDTQYFGPGTRLTVL.

This chain joins TRBV7-2 and TRBJ2-7; 11 bases fit TRBD2. After removal of 3 bases from V and 3 bases from J, the junction contained 1 base not matched to a gene. Germline V gives CDR1 SGHTA, CDR2 FQGNSA. CDR3 length equals 14 residues. The CDR3 sequence: CASSFSGGDYEQYF. The CDR3 DNA follows: TGTGCCAGCAGCTTTAGCGGGGGGGACTACGAGCAGTACTTC.

The V call is TRBV29-1, the J call TRBJ1-4, with unresolved D. Germline V CDR1 and CDR2: SQVTM, ANQGSEA. CDR3 length equals 12 residues. V was shortened by 5 bases and J by 6 bases, with 10 bases between the two germline ends. CDR3: CSVYRGDEKLFF. CDR3 DNA sequence: TGCAGCGTTTACCGAGGAGATGAAAAACTGTTTTTT.

This clone was seen a few times. The rearrangement joins TRBV5-4 to TRBJ2-1; 9 positions match TRBD2. CDR1 is SGHNT, CDR2 YYREEE, per germline (reference sequence). This CDR3 region has 15 residues. V gave up 0 bases and J gave up 3 bases; unmatched junction bases: 1. This CDR3 is CASSLGGGDYNEQFF. CDR3 DNA: TGTGCCAGCAGCTTGGGCGGGGGGGACTACAATGAGCAGTTCTTC.

This clone was counted a single time. V and J are TRBV7-9 and TRBJ1-1; no definite D call. The germline CDR1 and CDR2 sequences are SEHNR and FQNEAQ (reference sequence). This CDR3 contains 13 residues. The V gene lost 3 bases and the J gene lost 11 bases, with 16 bases spanning the gap. CDR3 DNA: TGTGCCAGCAGCTTTTCCGGCACACGAGGGGCTTTCTTT. It translates to CASSFSGTRGAFF. Looking up the rest from reference TRBV7-9 and TRBJ1-1 gives the full variable domain: DTGVSQNPRHKITKRGQNVTFRCDPISEHNRLYWYRQTLGQGPEFLTYFQNEAQLEKSRLLSDRFSAERPKGSFSTLEIQRTEQGDSAMYLCASSFSGTRGAFFGQGTRLTVV.

V and J are TRBV20-1 and TRBJ2-7, with 7 bases identical to TRBD1. This CDR3 contains 11 residues. The germline gives CDR1 DFQATT, CDR2 SNEGSKA (reference sequence). The V and J ends lost 6 bases and 6 bases, in that order; junction bases with no gene match: 5. In DNA, the CDR3 is TGCAGTGCCAAGACAGGGAGCGAGCAGTACTTC. The encoded protein is CSAKTGSEQYF.

The chain recombines TRBV27 with TRBJ2-7; D call uncertain. V lost 7 bases to trimming and J lost 0 bases, with 10 bases between them. Germline CDR1 is MNHEY and CDR2 is SMNVEV (reference sequence). This CDR3 comprises 13 residues. The CDR3: CASTPVFSYEQYF. CDR3 coding DNA: TGTGCCAGCACCCCAGTCTTCTCCTACGAGCAGTACTTC.